The 27 T cell receptor beta chains listed next were all sequenced from one sample in a study of cytomegalovirus exposure and HLA in healthy donors (dated by TCRdb to about 2017). The method behind the library was the immunoSEQ multiplex PCR assay. A mixture of 60 forward primers for TCR Vbeta segments and 13 reverse primers for TCR Jbeta segments was used in the multiplex PCR. TCRdb obtained this table from immuneACCESS and retained in-frame rearrangements with V and J assigned. These tables miss some clones; where compared with another copy, unresolved V genes account for less than half of the shortfall, and the remainder is unexplained. The sample has some 170,000 clones on record, around 80% of them singletons. Approximately 4.5% of the sample lies in the top ten. What was sequenced was PBMCs. These receptors all stem from a man aged 25 to 40 in good health and CMV-seronegative.

This sequence joins TRBV6-5 and TRBJ1-2, with 8 bases lining up with TRBD1. CDR3 length equals 13 residues. The V segment lost 7 bases and the J segment 3 bases; nucleotides outside the gene matches: 4. Germline loops: CDR1 MNHEY, CDR2 SVGAGI. The CDR3 is CASILDRDYGYTF. The CDR3 DNA sequence: TGTGCCAGCATTCTGGACAGGGACTATGGCTACACCTTC.

This rearrangement joins TRBV5-6 to TRBJ1-2; 8 bases align to TRBD1. The CDR3 length is 14 residues. The V and J ends lost 3 bases and 8 bases, in that order; junction bases with no gene match: 9. Germline CDR1 SGHDT, CDR2 YYEEEE. The CDR3 bases are TGTGCCAGCAGCTGGGGACAGGTACTTCGGGGCTACACCTTC. Translation: CASSWGQVLRGYTF.

J is TRBJ1-4 and V is TRBV6-5, with 8 bases matching TRBD1. This CDR3 contains 15 residues. Germline CDR1 and CDR2: MNHEY and SVGAGI. V dropped 6 bases and J dropped 4; count of bases not matched to a gene: 7. CDR3 amino acids: CASSTGGGDNEKLFF. The CDR3 coding sequence is TGTGCCAGCAGCACAGGGGGGGGAGATAATGAAAAACTGTTTTTT.

This clone appeared once. The CDR3 DNA reads as TGTGCCAGCAGCCTGCCGGGACAGTTGAGAACTTACACTGAAGCTTTCTTT. Its protein product is CASSLPGQLRTYTEAFF. The genes are TRBV11-1 and TRBJ1-1; 7 bases are shared with TRBD1. From germline, CDR1 is SGHAT and CDR2 FQDESV (reference sequence). With V trimmed by 5 bases and J by 3 bases, 15 bases remained unmatched. The CDR3 has 17 residues. The full variable domain, in which reference TRBV11-1 and TRBJ1-1 provide the parts outside the CDR3, is EAEVAQSPRYKITEKSQAVAFWCDPISGHATLYWYRQILGQGPELLVQFQDESVVDDSQLPKDRFSAERLKGVDSTLKIQPAELGDSAMYLCASSLPGQLRTYTEAFFGQGTRLTVV.

The chain is built from TRBV27 and TRBJ2-3; 9 nucleotides match TRBD2. Germline trimming cut 7 bases from V and 0 bases from J; bases unmatched to any gene: 8. This CDR3 is built from 16 residues. Germline loops: CDR1 MNHEY, CDR2 SMNVEV (reference sequence). The CDR3 coding sequence is TGTGCCAGCACCTTAGGGGCGGGGGGGAGCACAGATACGCAGTATTTT. Its protein is CASTLGAGGSTDTQYF.

This clone occurred once. One end of the junction varies from germline; a read error may be responsible. The V call is TRBV18, the J call TRBJ1-4; weak D call: TRBD1 (5 bases). The CDR3 has 14 residues. Germline lookup yields CDR1 KGHSH and CDR2 LQKENI. The CDR3 sequence: CASPPGRTNEKLFF. CDR3 nucleotides: TGTGCCAGCCCACCAGGGCGAACTAATGAAAAACTGTTTTTT.

The chain couples TRBV19 to TRBJ2-7, with a weak D call TRBD2 (5 bases). Trimming left V 1 base short and J 6 bases short, with 10 bases between. Germline V gene lookup returns CDR1 LNHDA and CDR2 SQIVND (reference sequence). The CDR3 length is 13 residues. This chain's CDR3 is CASSIAEGGEQYF. The CDR3 DNA sequence: TGTGCCAGTAGTATAGCTGAGGGTGGCGAGCAGTACTTC.

The chain employs TRBV5-1 and TRBJ2-2; TRBD2 matches 7 bases. This CDR3 has 13 amino acids. V shed 2 bases, J shed 6 bases, and the junction held 1 base outside the gene matches. Germline CDR1 is SGHRS and CDR2 is YFSETQ. Written as DNA, the CDR3 is TGCGCCAGCAGCTTACGGGAGGCCGGGGAGCTGTTTTTT. Its translation is CASSLREAGELFF.

The chain recombines TRBV30 with TRBJ2-1; 8 nucleotides match TRBD1. With 4 bases clipped from V and 9 bases from J, the junction kept 11 bases outside the gene matches. This CDR3 is built from 14 residues. CDR1 and CDR2 from the germline V gene are GTSNPN and SVGIG (reference sequence). Here the CDR3 reads CAWTPDRGWGEQFF. DNA of the CDR3: TGTGCCTGGACCCCCGACAGGGGATGGGGTGAGCAGTTCTTC. Full variable domain (remainder filled in from reference TRBV30 and TRBJ2-1): SQTIHQWPATLVQPVGSPLSLECTVEGTSNPNLYWYRQAAGRGLQLLFYSVGIGQISSEVPQNLSASRPQDRQFILSSKKLLLSDSGFYLCAWTPDRGWGEQFFGPGTRLTVL.

The CDR3 DNA follows: TGTGCCAGCAGCGGGTCTAGCGGGGGATACAATGAGCAGTTCTTC. Translated, it gives CASSGSSGGYNEQFF. V and J are TRBV9 and TRBJ2-1; 10 bases are shared with TRBD2. The V gene end was trimmed by 3 bases and the J gene end by 4 bases; junction bases not matched to a gene: 4. The CDR3 covers 15 residues. CDR1 SGDLS and CDR2 YYNGEE come from the germline V gene.

The chain carries TRBV25-1 and TRBJ2-7; possibly TRBD2 for D (5 bases). Germline CDR1 reads MGHDK; CDR2 reads SYGVNS. Trimming stripped 2 bases from V and 9 bases from J, with 14 bases between. The CDR3 is made up of 13 amino acids. The CDR3 bases are TGTGCCAGCAGTGAAGCGGACGGACGGGGGCAGTACTTC. This sequence encodes CASSEADGRGQYF.

This rearrangement joins TRBV18 to TRBJ2-5; 7 bases are a match to TRBD1. The V and J ends lost 4 bases and 2 bases, in that order; junction bases with no gene match: 4. The germline V gene has CDR1 KGHSH and CDR2 LQKENI. The CDR3 runs to 14 residues. The CDR3 DNA reads as TGTGCCAGCTCACGAAACAGGGGTCAAGAGACCCAGTACTTC. Its translation is CASSRNRGQETQYF.

The chain has TRBV7-6 and TRBJ2-6, with D possibly matching TRBD1 (6 bases). V was pared by 2 bases and J by 0 bases, with 14 bases between. Per germline, CDR1 SGHVS and CDR2 FNYEAQ. The CDR3 has 18 amino acids. CDR3 residues: CASSLHSTGLSGANVLTF. DNA for the CDR3: TGTGCCAGCAGCTTACACTCGACAGGTCTCTCTGGGGCCAACGTCCTGACTTTC. The variable domain in full, with the rest retrieved from reference TRBV7-6 and TRBJ2-6, is GAGVSQSPRYKVTKRGQDVALRCDPISGHVSLYWYRQALGQGPEFLTYFNYEAQQDKSGLPNDRFSAERPEGSISTLTIQRTEQRDSAMYRCASSLHSTGLSGANVLTFGAGSRLTVL.

V gene TRBV4-1 combines with J gene TRBJ1-2; TRBD1 matches 7 bases. CDR3 length equals 18 residues. V gave up 5 bases and J gave up 0 bases; unmatched junction bases: 15. Germline assignment: CDR1 MGHRA and CDR2 YSYEKL. As DNA, the CDR3 is TGCGCCAGCAGCGCCCTCCTAGGACAGGCGTTAGCTAACTATGGCTACACCTTC. Residues: CASSALLGQALANYGYTF.

This clone was detected a few times. The chain couples TRBV5-7 to TRBJ2-5; TRBD1 matches at 7 bases. TRBV5-7 falls under the ORF class, with uncertain function. The V segment lost 1 base and the J segment 0 bases; nucleotides outside the gene matches: 6. This CDR3 spans 16 amino acids. This chain's CDR3 is CASSLRDRWYQETQYF. DNA for the CDR3: TGTGCCAGCAGCTTGCGGGACAGATGGTACCAAGAGACCCAGTACTTC.

The table lists this clone with a few counts. This chain links TRBV5-6 with TRBJ1-1; D perhaps matches TRBD1 (5 bases). This CDR3 region has 16 residues. Germline V CDR1 and CDR2: SGHDT, YYEEEE. V was cut by 4 bases and J by 3 bases, with 19 bases left in between. The CDR3 spells CASSLAPGWGDTEAFF. The CDR3 DNA reads as TGTGCCAGCAGCCTAGCCCCCGGATGGGGGGACACTGAAGCTTTCTTT.

The CDR3 DNA is TGTGCCAGCAGAGGGACAGCCCGTGGAAACACCATATATTTT. It yields the protein CASRGTARGNTIYF. This chain joins TRBV6-6 and TRBJ1-3; the match to TRBD1 covers 7 bases. The junction had 5 bases not matched to a gene; V was cut back by 6 bases and J by 3 bases. This CDR3 contains 14 residues. Germline loops: CDR1 MNHNY, CDR2 SVGAGI (reference sequence).

This clone came up once. The chain recombines TRBV27 with TRBJ2-3; 8 nucleotides match TRBD2. J gave up 1 base and V 3 bases, and 6 bases lay outside the gene matches. CDR3 size: 16 residues. Germline V CDR1 and CDR2: MNHEY, SMNVEV (reference sequence). The CDR3 loop reads CASSLRLAGGTDTQYF. DNA of the CDR3: TGTGCCAGCAGTTTGAGGCTAGCGGGCGGCACAGATACGCAGTATTTT.

The chain combines TRBV7-9 with TRBJ2-1, with 7 positions matching TRBD2. Germline CDR1 reads SEHNR; CDR2 reads FQNEAQ (reference sequence). There are 16 residues in the CDR3. The V and J ends lost 1 base and 5 bases, in that order; junction bases with no gene match: 8. CDR3 in amino acids: CASSLVQTGTNNEQFF. The CDR3 region has the DNA TGTGCCAGCAGCTTAGTTCAGACGGGGACTAACAATGAGCAGTTCTTC. Full variable domain (remainder filled in from reference TRBV7-9 and TRBJ2-1): DTGVSQNPRHKITKRGQNVTFRCDPISEHNRLYWYRQTLGQGPEFLTYFQNEAQLEKSRLLSDRFSAERPKGSFSTLEIQRTEQGDSAMYLCASSLVQTGTNNEQFFGPGTRLTVL.

This clone has just a few counts. This chain links TRBV4-1 with TRBJ2-3, with D possibly being TRBD1 (6 bases). Between the trimmed V and J ends, which lost 4 bases and 4 bases, there was a span of 6 bases. Germline assignment: CDR1 MGHRA and CDR2 YSYEKL. CDR3 length equals 12 residues. The CDR3 sequence: CASSRGPDTQYF. CDR3 in DNA: TGCGCCAGCAGCCGGGGGCCAGATACGCAGTATTTT.

The sample holds one count of this clone. This chain joins TRBV19 and TRBJ1-3; D ambiguous. The CDR3 totals 12 residues. Germline-derived CDR1 and CDR2 are LNHDA and SQIVND (reference sequence). Trimming left V 5 bases short and J 2 bases short, with 4 bases between. In DNA form, the CDR3 reads TGTGCCAGTAGTTATACTGGAAACACCATATATTTT. As protein: CASSYTGNTIYF.

The chain is built from TRBV18 and TRBJ2-7; D remains unclear. Germline loops: CDR1 KGHSH, CDR2 LQKENI. The ends were cut back, 4 bases at V and 6 bases at J, with 7 bases in the middle. This CDR3 spans 11 amino acids. The CDR3 is CASSQSGEQYF. The CDR3 DNA reads TGTGCCAGCTCACAGAGTGGCGAGCAGTACTTC.

This chain links TRBV5-4 with TRBJ2-7; D might be TRBD2 (6 bases). The CDR3 has 15 amino acids. Trimming removed 3 bases from V and 1 base from J, with 14 bases in between. CDR1 is SGHNT and CDR2 is YYREEE in the germline V gene (reference sequence). In nucleotides, the CDR3 is TGTGCCAGCAGCTCTTACACCCGGGGGTCCTACGAGCAGTACTTC. Its translation is CASSSYTRGSYEQYF. Combining the CDR3 with reference TRBV5-4 and TRBJ2-7 gives the whole variable domain ETGVTQSPTHLIKTRGQQVTLRCSSQSGHNTVSWYQQALGQGPQFIFQYYREEENGRGNFPPRFSGLQFPNYSSELNVNALELDDSALYLCASSSYTRGSYEQYFGPGTRLTVT.

The V call is TRBV4-1, the J call TRBJ2-7; 10 bases are a match to TRBD1. V was pared by 2 bases and J by 4 bases, with 8 bases of the junction left unmatched. This CDR3 region has 16 residues. Germline V gene sequence: CDR1 MGHRA, CDR2 YSYEKL. CDR3 nucleotides: TGCGCCAGCAGCCAATATCCCCGGGACAGGGGTTACGAGCAGTACTTC. Encoded protein: CASSQYPRDRGYEQYF.

This chain uses TRBV28 with TRBJ2-7; 7 bases match TRBD2. CDR1 is MDHEN and CDR2 is SYDVKM in the germline V gene. The CDR3 extends over 14 amino acids. The ends lost 7 bases at V and 2 bases at J; junction bases unmatched: 8. Written as DNA, the CDR3 is TGTGCCAGCAATGGGGGGGGGAATCCCTACGAGCAGTACTTC. It specifies CASNGGGNPYEQYF.

The chain recombines TRBV6-5 with TRBJ1-1; 8 positions match TRBD1. This CDR3 region has 13 residues. Trimming removed 6 bases from V and 5 bases from J; junction bases left unmatched: 5. Per germline, CDR1 MNHEY and CDR2 SVGAGI. The CDR3 DNA reads as TGTGCCAGCAGGCGACAGGGGTTAACTGAAGCTTTCTTT. Protein: CASRRQGLTEAFF.

This rearrangement joins TRBV7-9 to TRBJ2-2, with D possibly TRBD2 on 6 matching bases. This CDR3 contains 13 residues. The germline CDR1 and CDR2 sequences are SEHNR and FQNEAQ (reference sequence). Trimming removed 6 bases from V and 7 bases from J, with 12 bases in between. CDR3 nucleotides: TGTGCCAGCAGTTGGCCGGAGGGCGGGGAGCTGTTTTTT. Protein product: CASSWPEGGELFF.